A single sample is the source of the 8 T cell receptor beta chains below, sequenced in a study of T cells in Graves' hyperthyroidism and ophthalmopathy. Researchers took RNA transcripts and amplified the TCR beta CDR3 regions from them. HTBI primers were used for first-round RT-PCR of the TCR CDR3. TCRdb fed the multiplex PCR reads into MiXCR, producing one record per CDR3 protein. The table shows under 700,000 distinct CDR3 sequences, with 16% occurring only once. Sequencing used blood. The receptors shown here come from a woman between 18 and 29 years old with Graves' hyperthyroidism.

The table lists this clonotype with many counts. The rearrangement uses TRBV20-1 and TRBJ2-3; TRBD2 might be the D (6 bases). The CDR3 runs to 13 residues. Germline loops: CDR1 DFQATT, CDR2 SNEGSKA (reference sequence). V was cut by 7 bases and J by 6 bases, with 17 bases left in between. The CDR3 here is CSGVGGPGDTQYF. Here the CDR3 DNA reads TGCAGTGGTGTGGGAGGTCCTGGGGATACGCAGTATTTT.

This clonotype was counted many times. This chain uses TRBV7-2 with TRBJ2-7; 13 bases fit TRBD2. From germline, CDR1 is SGHTA and CDR2 FQGNSA. The CDR3 is made up of 15 amino acids. Unmatched junction bases numbered 4, after V lost 5 bases and J lost 3 bases. The chain's CDR3 is CASSPRTSGGYEQYF. The DNA of the CDR3 is TGTGCCAGCAGCCCGCGGACTAGCGGGGGCTACGAGCAGTACTTC. Full variable domain (missing parts from reference TRBV7-2 and TRBJ2-7): GAGVSQSPSNKVTEKGKDVELRCDPISGHTALYWYRQSLGQGLEFLIYFQGNSAPDKSGLPSDRFSAERTGGSVSTLTIQRTQQEDSAVYLCASSPRTSGGYEQYFGPGTRLTVT.

The chain links TRBV6-6 to TRBJ1-1; D is perhaps TRBD1 (5 bases). The CDR3 length is 13 residues. Germline V gives CDR1 MNHNY, CDR2 SVGAGI (reference sequence). Trimming removed 2 bases at V and 11 bases at J, with 15 bases between. CDR3 coding DNA: TGTGCCAGCAGTTACGGGGACGGCGTGGGGGCTTTCTTT. Its protein product is CASSYGDGVGAFF.

The V and J genes are TRBV19 and TRBJ1-1; 8 bases map to TRBD1. Germline CDR1 is LNHDA and CDR2 is SQIVND (reference sequence). This CDR3 has 16 residues. V lost 1 base, J lost 2 bases, and 6 bases stayed unmatched. DNA for the CDR3: TGTGCCAGTAGTATAGGGGACAGGCCTCTAAACACTGAAGCTTTCTTT. Translating it yields CASSIGDRPLNTEAFF.

The J gene is TRBJ2-1, the V gene TRBV20-1; D gene uncertain. Trimming removed 4 bases at V and 8 bases at J, with 6 bases between. CDR1 is DFQATT and CDR2 is SNEGSKA in the germline V gene (reference sequence). This CDR3 has 10 amino acids. The CDR3, as DNA: TGCAGTGCTACTGGGTATGAGCAGTTCTTC. Protein product: CSATGYEQFF.

This clonotype has more than one count but fewer than ten. J is TRBJ2-1 and V is TRBV20-1; D might be TRBD1 (5 bases). V was pared by 6 bases and J by 7 bases, with 16 bases between. This CDR3 comprises 13 residues. Germline V gives CDR1 DFQATT, CDR2 SNEGSKA (reference sequence). CDR3 sequence: CSAKTVQENEQFF. For the CDR3, the DNA is TGCAGTGCCAAGACAGTTCAGGAGAATGAGCAGTTCTTC.

This chain connects TRBV19 to TRBJ1-1; TRBD1 matches at 10 bases. V shed 4 bases, J shed 1 base, and the junction held 3 bases outside the gene matches. Germline CDR1 reads LNHDA; CDR2 reads SQIVND (reference sequence). This CDR3 has 15 residues. The CDR3 region has the DNA TGTGCCAGTAGTAAGGACAGGGGGTGGAACACTGAAGCTTTCTTT. Amino acids: CASSKDRGWNTEAFF. The full variable domain, its missing parts supplied by reference TRBV19 and TRBJ1-1, is DGGITQSPKYLFRKEGQNVTLSCEQNLNHDAMYWYRQDPGQGLRLIYYSQIVNDFQKGDIAEGYSVSREKKESFPLTVTSAQKNPTAFYLCASSKDRGWNTEAFFGQGTRLTVV.

This clonotype was observed a handful of times. V gene TRBV5-1 combines with J gene TRBJ1-2, with D possibly matching TRBD1 (5 bases). V was clipped by 0 bases and J by 14 bases, with 17 bases between them. This CDR3 contains 13 residues. Per the germline V gene, CDR1 is SGHRS and CDR2 is YFSETQ. CDR3 amino acids: CASSLGGTGLPTF. In DNA, the CDR3 is TGCGCCAGCAGCTTGGGCGGTACGGGGCTCCCGACCTTC.